This is a list of T cell receptor beta chains from one sample in a study of cytomegalovirus exposure and HLA in healthy donors. Repertoires were generated with immunoSEQ multiplex PCR, while TCRdb's copy carries only in-frame clones and drops some. Counted here are roughly 100,000 clones, roughly 70% occurring once; the ten biggest clones make up approximately 1.3%. The sequenced material came from PBMCs. Receptor source: a middle-aged man in good health and CMV-seronegative. CDR3s include the opening cysteine and the closing phenylalanine or tryptophan. The order of the fields is J gene, D gene, clone size, V gene, CDR3 DNA, CDR3 protein. D genes are given only for firm matches. A row's size may be missing; if present it is once, few, many or a size class.

TRBJ2-3	NA	NA	TRBV27	TGTGCCAGCAGTTCAGGCACAGATACGCAGTATTTT	CASSSGTDTQYF
TRBJ2-5	TRBD1	NA	TRBV6-5	TGTGCCAGCAGTTCCTCCACAGGGGTCGGGGAGACCCAGTACTTC	CASSSSTGVGETQYF
TRBJ2-7	TRBD2	NA	TRBV28	TGTGCCAGCAGGGGGACTAGCGGGTACGAGCAGTACTTC	CASRGTSGYEQYF
TRBJ1-2	TRBD1	NA	TRBV29-1	TGCAGCACCGGACAGGTAATGGATGGCTACACCTTC	CSTGQVMDGYTF
TRBJ1-2	NA	NA	TRBV18	TGTGCCAGCTCACCGGCGAGGGATAACTATGGCTACACCTTC	CASSPARDNYGYTF
TRBJ2-7	TRBD2	NA	TRBV6-1	TGTGCCAGCAGTGGGGCCGGGACTAGCTCCTACGAGCAGTACTTC	CASSGAGTSSYEQYF
TRBJ2-1	TRBD2	NA	TRBV19	TGTGCCAGTAGTACGATAGCGGGGGGAGGGAATGAGCAGTTCTTC	CASSTIAGGGNEQFF
TRBJ2-5	TRBD1	NA	TRBV7-8	TGTGCCAGCAGCTTAGAGGACAGGGTGTCTGAGACCCAGTACTTC	CASSLEDRVSETQYF
TRBJ1-3	NA	NA	TRBV28	TGTGCCAGCAGTTTTGACGACTCCTCTGGAAACACCATATATTTT	CASSFDDSSGNTIYF
TRBJ1-2	NA	NA	TRBV7-8	TGTGCCAGCAGCTTAGGCACAGGGTGGTATGGCTACACCTTC	CASSLGTGWYGYTF
TRBJ1-5	NA	once	TRBV27	TGTGCCAGCAGTTTCAACGGGGGCAATCAGCCCCAGCATTTT	CASSFNGGNQPQHF
TRBJ1-2	NA	NA	TRBV27	TGTGCCAGCAGTCCCACGGCCGGGGGCTACACCTTC	CASSPTAGGYTF
TRBJ2-1	TRBD1	NA	TRBV30	TGTGCCGCCTGGGACAGGGGGGGAGAGCAGTTCTTC	CAAWDRGGEQFF
TRBJ2-4	NA	NA	TRBV19	TGTGCCAGTAGTATCCCCGAGTCGGTCGTGATTCAGTACTTC	CASSIPESVVIQYF
TRBJ1-3	NA	medium-sized	TRBV2	TGTGCCAGCAGTGAAGCGCTGGCAGCTGGAAACACCATATATTTT	CASSEALAAGNTIYF
TRBJ2-1	TRBD2	NA	TRBV6-5	TGTGCCAGCAGTTTATTACCTAGCGGGGGTTACAATGAGCAGTTCTTC	CASSLLPSGGYNEQFF
TRBJ2-7	NA	few	TRBV7-2	TGTGCCAGCAGCTTAGATAGCGGAGGCGCGTACTTC	CASSLDSGGAYF
TRBJ2-7	NA	NA	TRBV5-8	TGTGCCAGCAGTACCGGCAGGGGGGCCTACGAGCAGTACTTC	CASSTGRGAYEQYF
TRBJ2-3	NA	NA	TRBV4-1	TGCGCCAGCAGCCCCGCGGATAGCACAGATACGCAGTATTTT	CASSPADSTDTQYF
TRBJ2-5	TRBD1	once	TRBV29-1	TGCAGCGTGGAACCCGGGACAGGGAGGCAAGAGACCCAGTACTTC	CSVEPGTGRQETQYF
TRBJ1-5	TRBD1	NA	TRBV4-1	TGCGCCAGCAGCCAAGAGGACAGGGGCCTCAATCAGCCCCAGCATTTT	CASSQEDRGLNQPQHF
TRBJ1-5	NA	NA	TRBV2	TGTGCCAGCAGCCGAACAGGGAACCAGCCCCAGCATTTT	CASSRTGNQPQHF